This passage covers 15 T cell receptor beta chains from one sample sequenced in a study of early T cells in non-severe SARS-CoV-2 infection. A single record per CDR3 protein comes from TCRdb applying MiXCR to the 5' RACE reads. The repertoire holds 60,000 to 85,000 distinct CDR3 sequences, with 15% to 18% as singletons. The sequencing input was whole blood. These receptors were obtained from an adult who was a healthcare worker with PCR-confirmed SARS-CoV-2 infection or an uninfected control (not recorded which).

This chain uses TRBV6-1 with TRBJ1-1, with a possible D match to TRBD1 (5 bases). The V gene's germline CDR1 is MNHNS and CDR2 SASEGT. This CDR3 has 11 residues. Trimming removed 7 bases at V and 10 bases at J, with 13 bases between. The CDR3 loop reads CASMRDLSAFF. The CDR3 DNA reads TGTGCCAGCATGAGGGACCTCTCAGCTTTCTTT.

This clonotype was recorded a few times. This chain joins TRBV7-3 and TRBJ1-5, with 7 bases fitting TRBD1. Trimming took 6 bases from V and 3 from J; bases not matched to a gene: 14. The CDR3 has 17 residues. CDR1 is SGHTA, CDR2 FQGTGA, per germline. CDR3: CASRYLRPTGNNQPQHF. CDR3 nucleotide sequence: TGTGCCAGCAGATACCTCCGACCGACAGGGAACAATCAGCCCCAGCATTTT.

This clonotype appeared a few times. The chain joins TRBV16 to TRBJ1-1, with D perhaps TRBD1 (6 bases). Trimming removed 4 bases from V and 2 bases from J, with 8 bases in between. Germline V gene sequence: CDR1 KGHSY, CDR2 FQNENV. The CDR3 is 13 residues long. Here the CDR3 reads CASSRTVNTEAFF. CDR3 bases: TGTGCCAGCAGCCGGACAGTCAACACTGAAGCTTTCTTT.

This clonotype was counted only a few times. The CDR3: CASSLQTGANTEAFF. CDR3 nucleotide sequence: TGTGCCAGCAGCCTCCAGACAGGGGCGAACACTGAAGCTTTCTTT. The V gene is TRBV11-2, the J gene TRBJ1-1; 8 nucleotides line up with TRBD1. The length of the CDR3 is 15 residues. Germline CDR1 SGHAT, CDR2 FQNNGV. Trimming removed 5 bases from V and 1 base from J; junction bases left unmatched: 6.

This clonotype was seen only a few times. The chain employs TRBV29-1 and TRBJ2-7, with D perhaps being TRBD1 or TRBD2 (6 bases each). Germline V CDR1 and CDR2: SQVTM, ANQGSEA. This CDR3 is 12 amino acids long. CDR3 in DNA: TGCAGATCCCCGGGGGCTCGGGACGAGCAGTACTTC. It codes for CRSPGARDEQYF.

The chain carries TRBV20-1 and TRBJ2-3; D remains unclear. CDR3 length equals 14 residues. V gave up 0 bases and J gave up 3 bases, with 10 bases separating them. CDR1 is DFQATT and CDR2 is SNEGSKA in the germline V gene (reference sequence). The CDR3 coding sequence is TGCAGTGCTAGAGACATATTACGAACAGATACGCAGTATTTT. Protein: CSARDILRTDTQYF.

The chain links TRBV24-1 to TRBJ2-7; 7 nucleotides match TRBD1. The CDR3 is made up of 13 amino acids. Germline assignment: CDR1 KGHDR and CDR2 SFDVKD. Germline trimming cut 2 bases from V and 4 bases from J; bases unmatched to any gene: 1. The CDR3 region has the DNA TGTGCCACCAGTGATTGGGGACAGTACGAGCAGTACTTC. Translating gives CATSDWGQYEQYF.

Ten or more counts support this clonotype. In nucleotides, the CDR3 is TGTGCCAGCAGCTTACGCTCTAAGTTTTTGACAGATACGCAGTATTTT. This codes for CASSLRSKFLTDTQYF. The chain carries TRBV11-3 and TRBJ2-3; D remains ambiguous. CDR3 size: 16 residues. The ends were cut back, 2 bases at V and 3 bases at J, with 15 bases in the middle. Looked up from germline, CDR1 is SGHNT and CDR2 is YENEEA. Drawing the rest from reference TRBV11-3 and TRBJ2-3, the complete variable domain is EAGVVQSPRYKIIEKKQPVAFWCNPISGHNTLYWYLQNLGQGPELLIRYENEEAVDDSQLPKDRFSAERLKGVDSTLKIQPAELGDSAVYLCASSLRSKFLTDTQYFGPGTRLTVL.

This clonotype was seen only a few times. The chain uses TRBV7-2 and TRBJ2-7, with 10 bases lining up with TRBD2. The CDR3 sequence is 16 residues long. J was trimmed by 0 bases and V by 5 bases; bases with no gene match: 7. CDR1 and CDR2 (germline): SGHTA, FQGNSA. The CDR3 sequence: CASSARLAGGSYEQYF. CDR3 nucleotide sequence: TGTGCCAGCAGCGCCCGACTAGCGGGTGGCTCCTACGAGCAGTACTTC.

This clonotype was picked up one time. This chain connects TRBV6-4 to TRBJ2-2; the D gene is possibly TRBD2 (7 bases). V was pared by 6 bases and J by 6 bases, with 11 bases between. Germline V CDR1 and CDR2: MRHNA, SNTAGT. CDR3 length: 13 amino acids. CDR3 coding DNA: TGTGCCAGCAGAAGGGGGGGCCCCGGGGAGCTGTTTTTT. Protein: CASRRGGPGELFF.

This sequence joins TRBV27 and TRBJ2-7; 9 bases agree with TRBD2. Germline assignment: CDR1 MNHEY and CDR2 SMNVEV (reference sequence). The CDR3 is 15 residues long. Trimming cost V 3 bases and J 5 bases; bases outside gene matches: 8. The CDR3 loop is CASSFDGGRGNEQYF. Here the CDR3 DNA reads TGTGCCAGCAGTTTTGATGGCGGGAGGGGCAACGAGCAGTACTTC.

This clonotype turned up a few times. The chain links TRBV7-3 to TRBJ2-7; no clear D gene. CDR3 length: 13 amino acids. Germline V lookup: CDR1 SGHTA, CDR2 FQGTGA. V was shortened by 0 bases and J by 5 bases, with 8 bases between the two germline ends. Here the CDR3 DNA reads TGTGCCAGCAGCTTAACAAATTGGGACGAGCAGTACTTC. As protein: CASSLTNWDEQYF.

The chain is built from TRBV9 and TRBJ2-7, with TRBD1 matching over 9 bases. From germline, CDR1 is SGDLS and CDR2 YYNGEE. The CDR3 covers 17 residues. With V trimmed by 4 bases and J by 4 bases, 15 bases remained unmatched. The CDR3 is CASSPRTPGTGFYEQYF. In DNA, the CDR3 is TGTGCCAGCAGCCCCCGAACCCCCGGGACAGGGTTTTACGAGCAGTACTTC. The variable domain in full, with the rest retrieved from reference TRBV9 and TRBJ2-7, is DSGVTQTPKHLITATGQRVTLRCSPRSGDLSVYWYQQSLDQGLQFLIQYYNGEERAKGNILERFSAQQFPDLHSELNLSSLELGDSALYFCASSPRTPGTGFYEQYFGPGTRLTVT.

In this sample, this clonotype turned up once. The V and J genes are TRBV29-1 and TRBJ2-1; 9 bases are a match to TRBD1. CDR1 SQVTM and CDR2 ANQGSEA come from the germline V gene. The J segment lost 2 bases and the V segment lost 8 bases, leaving 4 bases of the junction unmatched. This CDR3 region has 13 residues. The CDR3 loop reads CSPGTGPYNEQFF. In nucleotides, the CDR3 is TGCAGCCCTGGGACAGGGCCCTACAATGAGCAGTTCTTC.

This clonotype appeared a few times. This chain links TRBV28 with TRBJ1-5, with D uncertain. CDR3 length: 13 residues. The germline gives CDR1 MDHEN, CDR2 SYDVKM. The V and J ends lost 3 bases and 4 bases respectively, with 7 bases between them. The CDR3 nucleotides are TGTGCCAGCAGTTTTTACGGGAATCAGCCCCAGCATTTT. Translating gives CASSFYGNQPQHF.